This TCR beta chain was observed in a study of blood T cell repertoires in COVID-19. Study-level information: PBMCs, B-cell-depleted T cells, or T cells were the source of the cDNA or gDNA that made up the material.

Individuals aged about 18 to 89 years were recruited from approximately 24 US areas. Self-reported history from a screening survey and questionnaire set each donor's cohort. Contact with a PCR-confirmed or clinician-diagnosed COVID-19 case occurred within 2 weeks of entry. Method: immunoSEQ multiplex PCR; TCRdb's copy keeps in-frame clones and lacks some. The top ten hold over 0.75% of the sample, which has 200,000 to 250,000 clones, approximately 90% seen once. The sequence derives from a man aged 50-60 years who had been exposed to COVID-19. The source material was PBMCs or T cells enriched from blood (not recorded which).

The CDR3, as DNA: TGTGCCAGCAGTACTCTGACAGGACGAAATTCACCCCTCCACTTT. It yields the protein CASSTLTGRNSPLHF. The chain employs TRBV2 and TRBJ1-6, with a tentative D call TRBD1 (6 bases). The V end lost 5 bases, the J end lost 7 bases, and 15 bases lay between the germline ends. This CDR3 has 15 residues. Germline V gives CDR1 SNHLY, CDR2 FYNNEI.